One and the same sample provided the 3 T cell receptor beta chains below, sequenced in a study of T cells after yellow fever vaccination. Each CDR3 protein gets one entry after TCRdb re-called the 5' RACE reads with MiXCR. The sample has about 500,000 distinct CDR3 sequences, around 17% seen once. The starting material was PBMCs, obtained around 5 days after the first yellow fever vaccination. The source is a man aged 18 to 30 who received the YFV17D yellow fever vaccine.

This clonotype was counted many times. The V and J genes are TRBV18 and TRBJ1-2; TRBD1 agrees at 9 bases. The germline CDR1 and CDR2 sequences are KGHSH and LQKENI. V shed 3 bases, J shed 8 bases, and the junction held 4 bases outside the gene matches. The CDR3 runs 13 residues. CDR3 nucleotides: TGTGCCAGCTCACCGGGACAGGGATTAGGCTACACCTTC. The encoded protein is CASSPGQGLGYTF.

This chain uses TRBV21-1 with TRBJ2-5; the table's D call, TRBD1, was not checked against the DNA. TRBV21-1 is termed a pseudogene. The CDR3 has 17 residues. The CDR3 loop reads CASSTKTVLREQETQYF. The CDR3 DNA reads as TGTGCCAGCAGCACAAAGACAGTGCTCAGGGAACAAGAGACCCAGTACTTC.

This clonotype was seen a handful of times. The V gene is TRBV20-1, the J gene TRBJ1-5; 10 bases map to TRBD1. The CDR3 is 16 amino acids. V gave up 0 bases and J gave up 0 bases; unmatched junction bases: 2. Germline assignment: CDR1 DFQATT and CDR2 SNEGSKA (reference sequence). The DNA of the CDR3 is TGCAGTGCTAGAGACCGGGACAGGGGTAGCAATCAGCCCCAGCATTTT. Translated: CSARDRDRGSNQPQHF.